Given below is one T cell receptor (beta chain) in context. The CDR3 has 14 residues. J gave up 7 bases and V 4 bases, and 6 bases lay outside the gene matches. Germline assignment: CDR1 SGHRS and CDR2 YFSETQ. The sample comes from a study of T-cell reconstitution after alpha-beta-depleted transplantation in children. Unique molecular identifiers were incorporated during preparation of the TCRbeta library. TCRdb analysed the PCR reads with MiXCR anew, one entry per CDR3 protein. The sample includes about 610,000 distinct CDR3 sequences, 8% to 11% of them seen just once. This clonotype originated in a human donor who donated a stem cell graft to a child with acute myeloid leukemia. The starting material was PBMCs from the stem cell graft donor, obtained from the stem cell graft. The rearrangement links TRBV5-1 to TRBJ1-5; 9 bases match TRBD1. CDR3 sequence (DNA): TGCGCCAGCAGCAGAACAGGGGGCCTGCAGCCCCAGCATTTT. It translates to CASSRTGGLQPQHF.